What follows are 18 T cell receptor beta chains derived from one specimen sequenced in a study of PD-1 blockade in classical Hodgkin lymphoma. Time point specified: newly diagnosed, previously untreated cHL patient sample. The protocol was immunoSEQ multiplex PCR, while the TCRdb copy is restricted to in-frame clones and leaves out a portion. The sample has roughly 77,000 clones; nearly 95% are singletons. Sequenced material: peripheral blood mononuclear cells (PBMCs). The receptors shown here come from a human donor with classical Hodgkin lymphoma.

The chain links TRBV20-1 to TRBJ2-7; D gene unclear. CDR1 is DFQATT, CDR2 SNEGSKA, per germline (reference sequence). The V end lost 3 bases, the J end lost 5 bases, and 5 bases lay between the germline ends. The CDR3 spans 10 residues. The DNA of the CDR3 is TGCAGTGCTAGTAAAGACGAGCAGTACTTC. Translation: CSASKDEQYF.

This clone showed up just a few times. The chain uses TRBV10-3 and TRBJ1-1; D is undetermined. Germline V gene lookup returns CDR1 ENHRY and CDR2 SYGVKD. The germline V and J ends were trimmed by 11 bases and 2 bases, with 12 bases remaining between them. The CDR3 is 12 amino acids. The CDR3 is CAVQSFNTEAFF. The CDR3 nucleotides read TGTGCCGTACAGTCATTCAACACTGAAGCTTTCTTT.

This rearrangement joins TRBV7-9 to TRBJ2-7, with D perhaps being TRBD1 or TRBD2 (5 bases each). CDR3 length equals 14 residues. The germline V gene encodes CDR1 SEHNR and CDR2 FQNEAQ (reference sequence). Trimming took 1 base from V and 2 from J, leaving 9 bases between them. CDR3 nucleotide sequence: TGTGCCAGCAGCTTAGGGGGGAGACCCTACGAGCAGTACTTC. Translated, it gives CASSLGGRPYEQYF.

The V and J genes are TRBV7-9 and TRBJ2-5, with D perhaps matching TRBD1 (6 bases). CDR3 length: 13 residues. CDR1 SEHNR and CDR2 FQNEAQ come from the germline V gene (reference sequence). The V end lost 5 bases, the J end lost 2 bases, and 9 bases lay between the germline ends. CDR3 sequence (DNA): TGTGCCAGCAGCAGGGGGACACAAGAGACCCAGTACTTC. This codes for CASSRGTQETQYF.

The chain has TRBV7-9 and TRBJ1-1; the D gene is possibly TRBD1 (5 bases). CDR1 is SEHNR and CDR2 is FQNEAQ in the germline V gene (reference sequence). This CDR3 has 17 amino acids. The V end lost 5 bases, the J end lost 2 bases, and 21 bases lay between the germline ends. The DNA of the CDR3 is TGTGCCAGCAGCCCGAAGGGCAGGGAGAGGACAAACACTGAAGCTTTCTTT. Translated: CASSPKGRERTNTEAFF.

The chain recombines TRBV9 with TRBJ2-7, with 8 bases lining up with TRBD1. V dropped 4 bases and J dropped 9; count of bases not matched to a gene: 9. The germline V gene has CDR1 SGDLS and CDR2 YYNGEE. This CDR3 is built from 13 residues. This chain's CDR3 is CASSSRTGLTQYF. The CDR3 nucleotides read TGTGCCAGCAGCTCCCGGACAGGGTTGACGCAGTACTTC.

This chain uses TRBV6-6 with TRBJ2-7; D is uncertain. Germline CDR1 and CDR2: MNHNY and SVGAGI (reference sequence). The CDR3 length is 12 residues. V was trimmed by 6 bases and J by 3 bases, leaving 9 bases between them. CDR3 DNA: TGTGCCAGCAGCCCCGACGGCTACGAGCAGTACTTC. Protein: CASSPDGYEQYF.

The CDR3 loop is CASSFSADGQPQHF. In DNA form, the CDR3 reads TGTGCCAGCAGCTTTTCGGCAGACGGACAGCCCCAGCATTTT. The chain employs TRBV5-8 and TRBJ1-5; D not certain. Per the germline V gene, CDR1 is SGHTS and CDR2 is YDEGEE. This CDR3 has 14 amino acids. Trimming removed 2 bases from V and 7 bases from J, with 13 bases in between.

V usage is TRBV27 and J usage is TRBJ1-2; 10 bases match TRBD1. Germline V gene sequence: CDR1 MNHEY, CDR2 SMNVEV (reference sequence). V lost 7 bases and J lost 5; bases outside the gene matches: 7. This CDR3 is built from 14 residues. CDR3: CASTSPGQGYGYTF. For the CDR3, the DNA is TGTGCCAGCACCTCTCCGGGACAGGGGTATGGCTACACCTTC.

The V and J genes are TRBV13 and TRBJ2-2; D is ambiguous. The CDR3 covers 17 residues. V was shortened by 5 bases and J by 4 bases, with 20 bases between the two germline ends. Germline V gives CDR1 PRHDT, CDR2 FYEKMQ (reference sequence). The CDR3 sequence is CASSPRGERWSTGELFF. DNA of the CDR3: TGTGCCAGCAGCCCCCGAGGTGAGCGTTGGAGCACCGGGGAGCTGTTTTTT.

The sample holds one count of this clone. This rearrangement joins TRBV15 to TRBJ2-3; no clear D gene. Germline V gene lookup returns CDR1 LNHNV and CDR2 YYDKDF (reference sequence). The V gene lost 0 bases and the J gene lost 2 bases, with 15 bases spanning the gap. There are 17 residues in the CDR3. CDR3: CATSREAAQSSTDTQYF. CDR3 in DNA: TGTGCCACCAGCAGAGAGGCGGCCCAATCGTCCACAGATACGCAGTATTTT.

The chain recombines TRBV27 with TRBJ1-1; perhaps TRBD1 as D (5 bases). There are 13 residues in the CDR3. Germline lookup yields CDR1 MNHEY and CDR2 SMNVEV (reference sequence). Trimming removed 2 bases at V and 5 bases at J, with 9 bases between. The DNA for the CDR3 is TGTGCCAGCAGTTTAGGGGGGGGGACTGAAGCTTTCTTT. Translating gives CASSLGGGTEAFF.

The chain has TRBV7-2 and TRBJ1-2; D not certain. CDR1 and CDR2 (germline): SGHTA, FQGNSA. This CDR3 is 15 amino acids long. V lost 1 base and J 0 bases, leaving 9 bases between the germline ends. The CDR3 bases are TGTGCCAGCAGCTTAGGGATTCGGGCTAACTATGGCTACACCTTC. This gives the protein CASSLGIRANYGYTF.

J is TRBJ1-4 and V is TRBV6-1; 7 nucleotides match TRBD1. The germline CDR1 and CDR2 sequences are MNHNS and SASEGT. J gave up 5 bases and V 7 bases, and 7 bases lay outside the gene matches. The CDR3 has 14 amino acids. The CDR3 sequence: CASKRTGRNEKLFF. CDR3 nucleotide sequence: TGTGCCAGCAAGCGGACAGGAAGAAATGAAAAACTGTTTTTT.

CDR3 sequence (DNA): TGTGCCAGCAGTATATTACCAGGGGTACATCAGCCCCAGCATTTT. It is translated as CASSILPGVHQPQHF. The V call is TRBV28, the J call TRBJ1-5; a weak D match, TRBD1 (6 bases). This CDR3 spans 15 amino acids. V was pared by 5 bases and J by 5 bases, with 16 bases between. The V gene's germline CDR1 is MDHEN and CDR2 SYDVKM.

CDR3 sequence (DNA): TGTGCCAGCGTTCATTCAGCCAAACATAATTCACCCCTCCACTTT. This gives the protein CASVHSAKHNSPLHF. The V call is TRBV6-5, the J call TRBJ1-6; D is uncertain. The CDR3 totals 15 residues. Per the germline V gene, CDR1 is MNHEY and CDR2 is SVGAGI. V shed 8 bases and J shed 5 bases, with 16 bases lying between them.

The V and J genes are TRBV15 and TRBJ2-1; 8 nucleotides align to TRBD2. V was clipped by 0 bases and J by 6 bases; unmatched bases: 7. This CDR3 comprises 16 residues. Germline loops: CDR1 LNHNV, CDR2 YYDKDF (reference sequence). This chain's CDR3 is CATSRDLGREANEQFF. For the CDR3, the DNA is TGTGCCACCAGCAGAGATCTCGGGCGGGAGGCCAATGAGCAGTTCTTC.

The chain uses TRBV7-2 and TRBJ2-7; TRBD2 matches 9 bases. The CDR3 covers 15 residues. V was pared by 1 base and J by 4 bases, with 5 bases of the junction left unmatched. Germline CDR1 reads SGHTA; CDR2 reads FQGNSA. The CDR3 DNA follows: TGTGCCAGCAGCTTAGTGGGACTAGCAGGGTACGAGCAGTACTTC. As protein: CASSLVGLAGYEQYF.